The 17 T cell receptor beta chains below were found in one sample sequenced in a study of T cells in Graves' hyperthyroidism and ophthalmopathy. Amplified TCR beta CDR3 regions derived from RNA transcripts. The TCR CDR3 was amplified in a first-round RT-PCR using the HTBI primer set. TCRdb re-analysed the multiplex PCR reads in MiXCR, keeping a single row per CDR3 protein. The sample lists 450,000 to 700,000 distinct CDR3 sequences, roughly 46% seen once, with roughly 7.7% in the top ten. The sequenced material came from peripheral blood or thyroid tissue (not recorded which). The receptors here all came from a woman aged 18-35 years with Graves' hyperthyroidism.

For this clonotype: Possible read error: a much larger clone is one base away. The rearrangement joins TRBV12-3 or TRBV12-4 to TRBJ2-7, with 8 bases matching TRBD2. The trim removed 6 bases at V and 7 bases at J, leaving 14 bases unmatched. CDR3 length: 15 residues. CDR3 sequence: CASSPFSGIDNEQYF. Written as DNA, the CDR3 is TGTGCCAGCAGCCCCTTTAGCGGGATAGACAATGAGCAGTACTTC.

The CDR3 DNA reads TGTGCCAGCAGCCCTGGGACAGGGGGGATCGAGCAGTACTTC. Translation: CASSPGTGGIEQYF. The gene calls are TRBV7-3 and TRBJ2-7, with 11 bases aligning to TRBD1. Per the germline V gene, CDR1 is SGHTA and CDR2 is FQGTGA. After removal of 5 bases from V and 6 bases from J, the junction contained 6 bases not matched to a gene. The CDR3 sequence is 14 residues long.

As concerns this clonotype: A much larger clone sits a single nucleotide away, making a read error possible. The rearrangement joins TRBV10-3 to TRBJ1-1; D is unresolved. CDR3 length equals 12 residues. CDR1 ENHRY and CDR2 SYGVKD come from the germline V gene. DNA of the CDR3: TGTGCCATCAGGCCTATCAACACTGAAGCTTCCTTT. Encoded protein: CAIRPINTEASF.

This clonotype was seen repeatedly, ten times or more. The V gene is TRBV29-1, the J gene TRBJ2-2; TRBD1 aligns across 10 bases. J gave up 7 bases and V 3 bases, and 8 bases lay outside the gene matches. Germline V lookup: CDR1 SQVTM, CDR2 ANQGSEA. The CDR3 contains 15 residues. In DNA form, the CDR3 reads TGCAGCGTTGATCCGGGACAGGGGTTAGGCGGGGAGCTGTTTTTT. Translation: CSVDPGQGLGGELFF.

The rearrangement uses TRBV7-8 and TRBJ2-7; D may match TRBD1 or TRBD2 (5 bases each). This CDR3 spans 16 amino acids. V lost 5 bases to trimming and J lost 3 bases, with 20 bases between them. Germline V CDR1 and CDR2: SGHVS, FQNEAQ. Written as DNA, the CDR3 is TGTGCCAGCAGCGCCGCCGGGACCCAGAATTACTACGAGCAGTACTTC. Amino acid sequence: CASSAAGTQNYYEQYF.

This clonotype has a count of ten or more. The chain combines TRBV6-5 with TRBJ1-3; D remains unclear. In germline, CDR1 is MNHEY, CDR2 SVGAGI. V gave up 2 bases and J gave up 9 bases, with 14 bases separating them. This CDR3 comprises 14 residues. CDR3 sequence (DNA): TGTGCCAGCAGTTACGGCAAGGAAGCGGGCACCATATATTTT. It codes for CASSYGKEAGTIYF.

V gene TRBV5-1 combines with J gene TRBJ2-3, with D maybe TRBD1 (5 bases). The CDR3 is 13 amino acids. Deletions cut 5 bases from V and 6 bases from J, with 13 bases between. Per the germline V gene, CDR1 is SGHRS and CDR2 is YFSETQ. The CDR3 DNA follows: TGCGCCAGCAGGCAGGGAAACACTGATACGCAGTATTTT. Amino acid sequence: CASRQGNTDTQYF.

On this clonotype: At one end, the junction sequence differs from germline, possibly due to a read error. The chain recombines TRBV19 with TRBJ1-1; D unresolved. The CDR3 is 12 residues long. Per germline, CDR1 LNHDA and CDR2 SQIVND (reference sequence). The CDR3 sequence: CDSRDLSTEAFF. In DNA form, the CDR3 reads TGTGACAGTAGGGATTTAAGCACTGAAGCTTTCTTT. The variable domain in full, completed from reference TRBV19 and TRBJ1-1, reads DGGITQSPKYLFRKEGQNVTLSCEQNLNHDAMYWYRQDPGQGLRLIYYSQIVNDFQKGDIAEGYSVSREKKESFPLTVTSAQKNPTAFYLCDSRDLSTEAFFGQGTRLTVV.

The chain recombines TRBV4-1 with TRBJ2-3; 9 bases align to TRBD2. The ends lost 0 bases at V and 0 bases at J; junction bases unmatched: 4. Per germline, CDR1 MGHRA and CDR2 YSYEKL. This CDR3 spans 17 amino acids. As DNA, the CDR3 is TGCGCCAGCAGCCAAGATCCTAGCGGGACTAGCACAGATACGCAGTATTTT. Protein: CASSQDPSGTSTDTQYF.

The chain joins TRBV30 to TRBJ1-5; D unresolved. V lost 0 bases and J 6 bases, leaving 9 bases between the germline ends. The germline CDR1 and CDR2 sequences are GTSNPN and SVGIG (reference sequence). This CDR3 is 13 amino acids long. The CDR3 DNA sequence: TGTGCCTGGAGTGTCAAGGGCGGTCAGCCCCAGCATTTT. Translating it yields CAWSVKGGQPQHF.

This clonotype was seen more than once but under ten times. This may come from a read error, since a much larger clone is one base off. V gene TRBV4-2 combines with J gene TRBJ1-4; D unclear. V was trimmed by 5 bases and J by 15 bases, leaving 16 bases between them. From germline, CDR1 is LGHNA and CDR2 YNFKEQ. This CDR3 has 12 amino acids. This CDR3 is CASSCSSGSVFF. The DNA for the CDR3 is TGTGCCAGCAGCTGTAGTTCGGGCTCAGTGTTTTTT.

In this sample, this clonotype turned up a few times. Just one base apart from a much larger clone, this may be a read error. Given the absence of the conserved phenylalanine or tryptophan at the CDR3 end, a read error is likely. The chain employs TRBV20-1 and TRBJ1-1, with D possibly matching TRBD1 (5 bases). CDR3 length: 13 residues. Looked up from germline, CDR1 is DFQATT and CDR2 is SNEGSKA (reference sequence). Trimming removed 3 bases at V and 0 bases at J, with 8 bases between. CDR3 in DNA: TGCAGTGCTAGTGGACACCTGAACACTGAAGCTTTCCTT. Translated: CSASGHLNTEAFL.

The chain carries TRBV2 and TRBJ1-3; 7 nucleotides agree with TRBD1. CDR3 length: 13 residues. Germline loops: CDR1 SNHLY, CDR2 FYNNEI. The ends lost 7 bases at V and 4 bases at J; junction bases unmatched: 4. In DNA, the CDR3 is TGTGCCAGCACTCCGGGACAGGGAAACACCATATATTTT. This translates into CASTPGQGNTIYF. The complete variable domain, with remaining parts taken from reference TRBV2 and TRBJ1-3, reads EPEVTQTPSHQVTQMGQEVILRCVPISNHLYFYWYRQILGQKVEFLVSFYNNEISEKSEIFDDQFSVERPDGSNFTLKIRSTKLEDSAMYFCASTPGQGNTIYFGEGSWLTVV.

Ten or more counts support this clonotype. This sequence joins TRBV5-4 and TRBJ2-7; TRBD2 matches 11 bases. CDR1 is SGHNT, CDR2 YYREEE, per germline (reference sequence). The CDR3 is 16 amino acids. V dropped 0 bases and J dropped 2; count of bases not matched to a gene: 4. The CDR3 protein is CASSLDIAGGPYEQYF. The DNA for the CDR3 is TGTGCCAGCAGCTTGGATATAGCGGGAGGGCCCTACGAGCAGTACTTC.

There are many counts of this clonotype. V gene TRBV20-1 combines with J gene TRBJ2-5; D perhaps matches TRBD2 (6 bases). The CDR3 sequence is 15 residues long. Germline CDR1 DFQATT, CDR2 SNEGSKA (reference sequence). The V gene lost 1 base and the J gene lost 4 bases, with 16 bases spanning the gap. The CDR3 reads CSARAPWGAGETQYF. DNA of the CDR3: TGCAGTGCTAGAGCCCCTTGGGGAGCGGGAGAGACCCAGTACTTC.

V usage is TRBV7-2 and J usage is TRBJ2-7; the D gene could be TRBD1 or TRBD2 (5 bases each). Trimming removed 5 bases at V and 4 bases at J, with 21 bases between. Germline values: CDR1 SGHTA, CDR2 FQGNSA. CDR3 length equals 16 residues. The CDR3 sequence: CASSGGRGTGAYEQYF. The DNA of the CDR3 is TGTGCCAGCAGCGGGGGAAGAGGGACCGGGGCTTACGAGCAGTACTTC.

This clonotype has a handful of counts. The chain carries TRBV7-6 and TRBJ2-1; D call uncertain. V lost 6 bases and J 6 bases, leaving 12 bases between the germline ends. The CDR3 extends over 13 amino acids. From germline, CDR1 is SGHVS and CDR2 FNYEAQ. The chain's CDR3 is CASSPPVGNEQFF. CDR3 bases: TGTGCCAGCAGTCCCCCCGTGGGCAATGAGCAGTTCTTC.